One and the same sample provided the 23 T cell receptor beta chains below, sequenced in a study of blood T cell repertoires in COVID-19. TCRdb's copy holds only in-frame clones and misses some; the assay was immunoSEQ multiplex PCR. The sample carries about 76,000 clones, 90% recorded once. Sequenced sample: peripheral blood. Receptor source: a woman in her 50s in a cohort sampled during active COVID-19.

The chain couples TRBV27 to TRBJ2-5; possibly TRBD2 for D (5 bases). Germline CDR1 is MNHEY and CDR2 is SMNVEV (reference sequence). Trimming left V 5 bases short and J 5 bases short, with 15 bases between. The CDR3 length is 14 residues. The CDR3: CASSDLAGDETQYF. As DNA, the CDR3 is TGTGCCAGCAGTGACCTAGCTGGGGATGAGACCCAGTACTTC.

The rearrangement links TRBV6-4 to TRBJ1-1; no definite D call. The CDR3 is 15 residues long. V was trimmed by 7 bases and J by 3 bases, leaving 18 bases between them. The germline V gene has CDR1 MRHNA and CDR2 SNTAGT. This CDR3 reads CASKSRVGRDTEAFF. The DNA for the CDR3 is TGTGCCAGCAAGTCAAGAGTGGGGAGGGACACTGAAGCTTTCTTT.

The chain joins TRBV6-5 to TRBJ1-1, with D hard to call. V lost 7 bases and J 0 bases, leaving 3 bases between the germline ends. The CDR3 length is 11 residues. Germline V lookup: CDR1 MNHEY, CDR2 SVGAGI. The CDR3: CASTVNTEAFF. CDR3 nucleotides: TGTGCCAGCACAGTGAACACTGAAGCTTTCTTT.

The chain employs TRBV2 and TRBJ2-7; D ambiguous. V dropped 6 bases and J dropped 7 bases, with 10 bases sitting between them. There are 11 residues in the CDR3. Germline assignment: CDR1 SNHLY and CDR2 FYNNEI. As DNA, the CDR3 is TGTGCCAGCAGGGTCGGGTGGGAGCAGTACTTC. This sequence encodes CASRVGWEQYF.

This chain uses TRBV6-5 with TRBJ2-7; 7 bases fit TRBD2. CDR3 length: 14 amino acids. Per the germline V gene, CDR1 is MNHEY and CDR2 is SVGAGI. After removal of 7 bases from V and 6 bases from J, the junction contained 12 bases not matched to a gene. In DNA, the CDR3 is TGTGCCAGCACTACCTCCGCGGGGAGGGGCGAGCAGTACTTC. Protein product: CASTTSAGRGEQYF.

The chain has TRBV7-9 and TRBJ1-4; 11 bases are a match to TRBD1. The CDR3 extends over 17 amino acids. With 2 bases clipped from V and 5 bases from J, the junction kept 7 bases outside the gene matches. The germline V gene encodes CDR1 SEHNR and CDR2 FQNEAQ (reference sequence). CDR3 coding DNA: TGTGCCAGCAGCTTACGAGGACAGGGGGCGAGGAATGAAAAACTGTTTTTT. This translates into CASSLRGQGARNEKLFF.

The chain employs TRBV21-1 and TRBJ2-1; whether TRBD2, the table's D call, matches the DNA was not checked. TRBV21-1 is tagged as a pseudogene. The CDR3 runs to 16 residues. This CDR3 is CASSKARQFSYNEQFF. CDR3 coding DNA: TGTGCCAGCAGCAAAGCGAGGCAGTTCTCCTACAATGAGCAGTTCTTC.

The chain is built from TRBV10-3 and TRBJ2-1, with 8 bases that match TRBD2. The germline CDR1 and CDR2 sequences are ENHRY and SYGVKD. The CDR3 covers 13 residues. With V trimmed by 6 bases and J by 7 bases, 5 bases remained unmatched. The CDR3 sequence: CAISPGLVNEQFF. The CDR3 nucleotides are TGTGCCATCAGCCCGGGACTAGTAAATGAGCAGTTCTTC.

This clone was seen just once. The chain links TRBV5-8 to TRBJ2-1; 7 bases align to TRBD2. J was trimmed by 0 bases and V by 1 base; bases with no gene match: 4. Germline V CDR1 and CDR2: SGHTS, YDEGEE. CDR3 length: 16 amino acids. The CDR3 region has the DNA TGTGCCAGCAGCTTGCCAGCGGGGAGCTCCTACAATGAGCAGTTCTTC. Amino acid sequence: CASSLPAGSSYNEQFF.

This clone was seen just once. The chain is built from TRBV9 and TRBJ2-1; D gene ambiguous. The V and J ends lost 4 bases and 9 bases respectively, with 8 bases between them. The CDR3 runs to 11 residues. CDR1 and CDR2 from the germline V gene are SGDLS and YYNGEE. This CDR3 reads CASSLRGEQFF. In DNA form, the CDR3 reads TGTGCCAGCAGCTTAAGAGGTGAGCAGTTCTTC.

This clone was detected once. The V and J genes are TRBV10-2 and TRBJ1-2, with D tentatively TRBD1 (6 bases). Trimming took off 0 bases at V and 2 bases at J, with 10 bases between the two ends. Germline V CDR1 and CDR2: WSHSY, SAAADI. The CDR3 consists of 15 residues. CDR3 amino acids: CASSESGTGNYGYTF. CDR3 sequence (DNA): TGCGCCAGCAGTGAGTCGGGAACAGGGAACTATGGCTACACCTTC.

This sequence joins TRBV21-1 and TRBJ1-2. TRBV21-1 is reported as a pseudogene. The CDR3 extends over 15 amino acids. CDR3 residues: CASSKAEEGQAGYTF. The CDR3, as DNA: TGTGCCAGCAGCAAAGCTGAGGAGGGGCAAGCGGGCTACACCTTC.

V and J are TRBV18 and TRBJ1-2; TRBD1 matches 9 bases. Germline V gene lookup returns CDR1 KGHSH and CDR2 LQKENI. V dropped 3 bases and J dropped 0; count of bases not matched to a gene: 11. This CDR3 contains 18 residues. The CDR3 bases are TGTGCCAGCTCACCCCTGGGGACAGGGACCTTAGCTAACTATGGCTACACCTTC. It specifies CASSPLGTGTLANYGYTF.

Here the CDR3 reads CSVEGLAGGSKETQYF. The CDR3 nucleotides are TGCAGCGTTGAGGGGTTAGCGGGAGGGTCAAAAGAGACCCAGTACTTC. The V and J genes are TRBV29-1 and TRBJ2-5; 11 positions agree with TRBD2. Germline V gives CDR1 SQVTM, CDR2 ANQGSEA. V shed 3 bases, J shed 3 bases, and the junction held 9 bases outside the gene matches. The CDR3 sequence is 16 residues long. The whole variable domain, filled in from reference TRBV29-1 and TRBJ2-5, reads SAVISQKPSRDICQRGTSLTIQCQVDSQVTMMFWYRQQPGQSLTLIATANQGSEATYESGFVIDKFPISRPNLTFSTLTVSNMSPEDSSIYLCSVEGLAGGSKETQYFGPGTRLLVL.

J is TRBJ2-1 and V is TRBV18; D unresolved. There are 16 residues in the CDR3. The germline gives CDR1 KGHSH, CDR2 LQKENI. V was trimmed by 3 bases and J by 1 base, leaving 13 bases between them. CDR3 sequence (DNA): TGTGCCAGCTCACCCCCAGTGGTCAGGTCCTACAATGAGCAGTTCTTC. Protein: CASSPPVVRSYNEQFF.

This chain connects TRBV5-1 to TRBJ2-3; 8 bases line up with TRBD1. The CDR3 is made up of 18 amino acids. Germline trimming cut 0 bases from V and 3 bases from J; bases unmatched to any gene: 12. Germline CDR1 is SGHRS and CDR2 is YFSETQ. Here the CDR3 reads CASSLGQGAPGGTDTQYF. In DNA form, the CDR3 reads TGCGCCAGCAGCTTGGGTCAGGGGGCCCCCGGTGGGACAGATACGCAGTATTTT.

The rearrangement links TRBV6-4 to TRBJ2-1; possible D gene TRBD1, 6 bases. Trimming removed 3 bases from V and 12 bases from J, with 12 bases in between. The CDR3 loop spans 12 amino acids. From germline, CDR1 is MRHNA and CDR2 SNTAGT. The CDR3 sequence: CASSEEGVGQFF. Written as DNA, the CDR3 is TGTGCCAGCAGTGAAGAGGGGGTAGGGCAGTTCTTC.

The chain links TRBV28 to TRBJ2-7; weak D call: TRBD2 (6 bases). The CDR3 length is 15 residues. Trimming removed 4 bases from V and 2 bases from J, with 15 bases in between. CDR1 and CDR2 from the germline V gene are MDHEN and SYDVKM. Here the CDR3 DNA reads TGTGCCAGCAGTTCGGCTAGCGCTCTCGCCTACGAGCAGTACTTC. Its translation: CASSSASALAYEQYF.

The genes are TRBV7-8 and TRBJ2-1, with 7 bases matching TRBD2. V was clipped by 2 bases and J by 8 bases; unmatched bases: 12. The germline V gene encodes CDR1 SGHVS and CDR2 FQNEAQ. CDR3 size: 16 residues. CDR3 residues: CASSLMAGELIDEQFF. The CDR3 DNA reads TGTGCCAGCAGCTTAATGGCGGGAGAACTAATCGATGAGCAGTTCTTC.

The chain uses TRBV5-5 and TRBJ2-4; D remains ambiguous. The germline CDR1 and CDR2 sequences are SGHKS and YYEKEE (reference sequence). CDR3 length: 16 amino acids. V lost 0 bases to trimming and J lost 0 bases, with 10 bases between them. The CDR3 DNA follows: TGTGCCAGCAGCTTGGCCGAGTCCCTAGCCAAAAACATTCAGTACTTC. Translating gives CASSLAESLAKNIQYF. The full variable domain, in which reference TRBV5-5 and TRBJ2-4 provide the parts outside the CDR3, is DAGVTQSPTHLIKTRGQQVTLRCSPISGHKSVSWYQQVLGQGPQFIFQYYEKEERGRGNFPDRFSARQFPNYSSELNVNALLLGDSALYLCASSLAESLAKNIQYFGAGTRLSVL.

The V and J genes are TRBV6-6 and TRBJ2-7, with 8 bases fitting TRBD2. Germline V gene sequence: CDR1 MNHNY, CDR2 SVGAGI (reference sequence). This CDR3 has 16 amino acids. Trimming cost V 4 bases and J 0 bases; bases outside gene matches: 8. CDR3 coding DNA: TGTGCCAGCAGTTCCCGACTCACTAGCGGCTCCTACGAGCAGTACTTC. It specifies CASSSRLTSGSYEQYF.

The chain recombines TRBV28 with TRBJ2-7; D is uncertain. The V end lost 1 base, the J end lost 2 bases, and 15 bases lay between the germline ends. CDR1 is MDHEN, CDR2 SYDVKM, per germline. The CDR3 length is 16 residues. CDR3 in DNA: TGTGCCAGCAGTTTATCCGCGCTTGCAACCCCCTACGAGCAGTACTTC. Translated, it gives CASSLSALATPYEQYF.

The gene calls are TRBV18 and TRBJ1-4; D possibly corresponds to TRBD1 (6 bases). The V gene's germline CDR1 is KGHSH and CDR2 LQKENI. The CDR3 totals 15 residues. V lost 6 bases and J 4 bases, leaving 15 bases between the germline ends. The CDR3 reads CASSPQGNINEKLFF. The CDR3 bases are TGTGCCAGCTCTCCCCAGGGGAATATTAATGAAAAACTGTTTTTT. The whole variable domain, remainder taken from reference TRBV18 and TRBJ1-4, is NAGVMQNPRHLVRRRGQEARLRCSPMKGHSHVYWYRQLPEEGLKFMVYLQKENIIDESGMPKERFSAEFPKEGPSILRIQQVVRGDSAAYFCASSPQGNINEKLFFGSGTQLSVL.